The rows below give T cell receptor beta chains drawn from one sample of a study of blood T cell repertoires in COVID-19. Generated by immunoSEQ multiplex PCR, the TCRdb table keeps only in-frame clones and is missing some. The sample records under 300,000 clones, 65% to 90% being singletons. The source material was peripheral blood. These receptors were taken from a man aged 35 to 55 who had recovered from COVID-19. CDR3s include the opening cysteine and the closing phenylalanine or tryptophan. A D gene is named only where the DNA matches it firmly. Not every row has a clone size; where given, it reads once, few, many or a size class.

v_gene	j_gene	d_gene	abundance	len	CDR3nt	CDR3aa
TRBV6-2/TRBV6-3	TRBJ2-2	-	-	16	TGTGCCAGCAGTTACGGTTGGGGGCCAGACACCGGGGAGCTGTTTTTT	CASSYGWGPDTGELFF
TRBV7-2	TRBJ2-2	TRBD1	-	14	TGTGCCAGCAGCTTAGTAGGACAGGGCCGGGAGCTGTTTTTT	CASSLVGQGRELFF
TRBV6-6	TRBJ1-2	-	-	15	TGTGCCAGCAGCTCCACCGCCTCGGCGGACTATGGCTACACCTTC	CASSSTASADYGYTF
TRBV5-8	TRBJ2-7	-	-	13	TGTGCCAGCAGCCTAGACTTGTCCTACGAGCAGTACTTC	CASSLDLSYEQYF
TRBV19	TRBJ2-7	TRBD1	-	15	TGTGCCAGTAGTCCAGGGACAGGCGATTACTACGAGCAGTACTTC	CASSPGTGDYYEQYF
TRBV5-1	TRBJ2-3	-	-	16	TGCGCCAGCAGCTTGGCCGGGGGGCCGAGCACAGATACGCAGTATTTT	CASSLAGGPSTDTQYF
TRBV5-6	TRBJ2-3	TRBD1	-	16	TGTGCCAGCAGCTTCCCCGGGACAGGAGGTCCAGATACGCAGTATTTT	CASSFPGTGGPDTQYF
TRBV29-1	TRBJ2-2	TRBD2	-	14	TGCAGCGTTCTGCCTAGCGGGAACACCGGGGAGCTGTTTTTT	CSVLPSGNTGELFF
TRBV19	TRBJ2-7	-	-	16	TGTGCCAGTAGTAGATCGTTTGACATATACTCCTACGAGCAGTACTTC	CASSRSFDIYSYEQYF
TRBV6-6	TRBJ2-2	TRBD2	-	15	TGTGCCAGCAGGCTAGCGGGAGTGAGGACCGGGGAGCTGTTTTTT	CASRLAGVRTGELFF
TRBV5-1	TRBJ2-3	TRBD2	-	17	TGCGCCAGCAGCGCCCACACTAGCGGGGCGGTCGGAGATACGCAGTATTTT	CASSAHTSGAVGDTQYF
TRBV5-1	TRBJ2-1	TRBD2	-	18	TGCGCCAGCAGCTCACTTGGGACTAGCGGAGGATTGTACAATGAGCAGTTCTTC	CASSSLGTSGGLYNEQFF
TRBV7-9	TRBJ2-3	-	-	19	TGTGCCAGCAGCTTGCCCATCCGAGGCGGGACTCCCAGCACAGATACGCAGTATTTT	CASSLPIRGGTPSTDTQYF
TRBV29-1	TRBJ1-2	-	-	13	TGCAGCGCAGAGCCACGGGAATCCTATGGCTACACCTTC	CSAEPRESYGYTF
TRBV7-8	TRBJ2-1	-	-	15	TGTGCCAGCAGCTTACTGTCCTATTCCTACAATGAGCAGTTCTTC	CASSLLSYSYNEQFF
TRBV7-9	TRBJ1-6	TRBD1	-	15	TGTGCCAGCAGCTTAGGGTGGACAGGAGAATCACCCCTCCACTTT	CASSLGWTGESPLHF
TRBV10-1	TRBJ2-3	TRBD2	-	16	TGCGCCAGCAGTGAGTCTGGCCTAGCGGGGGCTGATACGCAGTATTTT	CASSESGLAGADTQYF
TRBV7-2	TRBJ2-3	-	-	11	TGTGCCAGCATGGGCGGGGATACGCAGTATTTT	CASMGGDTQYF
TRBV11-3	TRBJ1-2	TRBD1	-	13	TGTGCCAGCAGCCCAGGACAGGGTTATGGCTACACCTTC	CASSPGQGYGYTF
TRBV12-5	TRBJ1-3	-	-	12	TGTGCAACCCGGGGAGACGGAAACACCATATATTTT	CATRGDGNTIYF
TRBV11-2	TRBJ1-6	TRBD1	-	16	TGTGCCAGCAGCTTAGACAGGGGGAACTATAATTCACCCCTCCACTTT	CASSLDRGNYNSPLHF
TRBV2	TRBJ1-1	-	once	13	TGTGCCAGCAGACCGGAGGTGGACACTGAAGCTTTCTTT	CASRPEVDTEAFF
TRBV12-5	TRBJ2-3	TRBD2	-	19	TGTGCTAGTGGCCCCTCGCGGCGGGGGGGCCTTTCTAGCACAGATACGCAGTATTTT	CASGPSRRGGLSSTDTQYF
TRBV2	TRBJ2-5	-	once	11	TGTGCCAGCAGCGCGGAAGAGACCCAGTACTTC	CASSAEETQYF
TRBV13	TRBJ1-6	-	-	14	TGTGCCAGCAGCTTAGGGACAGAAGATTCACCCCTCCACTTT	CASSLGTEDSPLHF